The entry that follows covers one T cell receptor (beta chain) sequence. This sample stems from a study of blood T cell repertoires in COVID-19. Study information: Some COVID-19 samples were acute and others convalescent; all came from the United States, Italy and Spain. T cells, B-cell-depleted T cells, or PBMCs provided the cDNA or gDNA that served as material.

V gave up 4 bases and J gave up 6 bases, with 14 bases separating them. Germline CDR1 reads SGHDT; CDR2 reads YYEEEE. The CDR3 is 15 residues long. Original processing methods: Reference gene primer amplification in the assay estimated nucleated cell counts. Assay: immunoSEQ multiplex PCR; the TCRdb copy retains only in-frame clones and omits some. That table is the source of V, J and clone size, and D and trimming were worked out from the DNA. The repertoire consists of about 250,000 clones, with around nine tenths occurring once and the leading ten covering around 0.9%. The chain is built from TRBV5-6 and TRBJ1-6; a possible D gene is TRBD1 (5 bases). Sequencing input: peripheral blood. The TCR was taken from a man aged 25 to 40 with COVID-19, enrolled during active disease. The CDR3 sequence: CASSPEGGANSPLHF. In nucleotides, the CDR3 is TGTGCCAGCAGCCCGGAGGGAGGGGCTAATTCACCCCTCCACTTT.